These T cell receptor beta chains were read from a single sample in a study of T cell responses to AZD1222 COVID-19 vaccine. The protocol was immunoSEQ multiplex PCR, while the TCRdb copy is restricted to in-frame clones and leaves out a portion. This sample has some 71,000 clones, with nearly 90% found just once. The sequencing here drew on peripheral blood, taken 28 days after the second AZD1222 dose. The receptors derive from an adult who received the AZD1222 COVID-19 vaccine. The CDR3 runs from the conserved cysteine through the conserved F or W. Each record gives: J gene, V gene, clone size, D gene, CDR3 DNA, CDR3 protein. D genes are given only for firm matches. Clone sizes are given selectively: once, few, many, or a class where the clone is expanded.

TRBJ2-1 TRBV27 NA NA TGTGCCAGCAGTACACAGGGTTCTCGTGAGCAGTTCTTC CASSTQGSREQFF
TRBJ1-6 TRBV5-1 NA NA TGCGCCAGCAGCTTGGGGCTTGCCGGGGGAAGACTCCACTTT CASSLGLAGGRLHF
TRBJ2-5 TRBV7-9 NA TRBD1 TGTGCCAGCACCAGGGACAGGGGCCAAGAGACCCAGTACTTC CASTRDRGQETQYF
TRBJ1-3 TRBV5-6 NA NA TGTGCCAGCAGCCCTAACTGGGGTCGAAACACCATATATTTT CASSPNWGRNTIYF
TRBJ1-5 TRBV28 NA NA TGTGCCAGCGACGGTAGCAATCAGCCCCAGCATTTT CASDGSNQPQHF
TRBJ1-1 TRBV19 NA TRBD1 TGTGCCAGTAGCCCGACAGGGGGGATGAACACTGAAGCTTTCTTT CASSPTGGMNTEAFF
TRBJ2-1 TRBV19 NA TRBD2 TGTGCCAGTAGTATTTCGGGAGGGGCTATGAATGAGCAGTTCTTC CASSISGGAMNEQFF
TRBJ1-6 TRBV6-5 NA NA TGTGCCAGCAGTTACCCAGAGGGAAATTCACCCCTCCACTTT CASSYPEGNSPLHF
TRBJ2-7 TRBV7-9 once TRBD2 TGTGCCAGCAGCGCCGACCCGGGACTAGCGAAGTACGAGCAGTACTTC CASSADPGLAKYEQYF
TRBJ2-7 TRBV11-3 NA TRBD2 TGTGCCAGCAGCACCAGACTAGCGGGAGTGGACGAGCAGTACTTC CASSTRLAGVDEQYF
TRBJ2-1 TRBV5-6 NA NA TGTGCCAGCAGCTCCGGAAACTACAATGAGCAGTTCTTC CASSSGNYNEQFF
TRBJ1-1 TRBV4-1 NA NA TGCGCCAGCAGCCAAGCTCATACCCAGGGGAGTACTGAAGCTTTCTTT CASSQAHTQGSTEAFF
TRBJ2-1 TRBV5-8 NA TRBD1 TGTGCCAGCAGCACACGGACAGGGAGCAATGAGCAGTTCTTC CASSTRTGSNEQFF